These T cell receptor beta chains were read from a single sample in a study of T cell repertoires in cytomegalovirus infection. Via MiXCR, TCRdb re-called the reads, giving one row per CDR3 protein. Of about 460,000 distinct CDR3 sequences in the sample, 10% to 12% are singletons; the top ten hold roughly a tenth. Sequenced input: PBMCs. The origin of the receptors is a human donor in good health (CMV status not recorded). Some clones in this sample may be carry-over from other donors' samples. CDR3s include the opening cysteine and the closing phenylalanine or tryptophan. A D gene is named only where the DNA matches it firmly. Clone size is given for some rows only: seen once, a few or many times, or a class if the clone is expanded.

>many|TRBJ2-4|15|TRBD2|TRBV28
TGTGCCAGCAGACACCTGCGGGAGGCCCAAAACATTCAGTACTTC
CASRHLREAQNIQYF
>few|TRBJ2-7|11|-|TRBV19
TGTGCCAGTAGTACGTCGGGAGAGCAGTACTTC
CASSTSGEQYF
>many|TRBJ2-1|15|TRBD2|TRBV7-3
TGTGCCAGCGGAAGAGCGGGAGAGGGGTACAATGAGCAGTTCTTC
CASGRAGEGYNEQFF
>many|TRBJ1-5|13|-|TRBV7-2
TGTGCCAGCAGCTTATGGAGGGAACAGCCCCAGCATTTT
CASSLWREQPQHF
>-|TRBJ1-3|15|-|TRBV6-5
TGTGCCAGCAGGGGCAGGGGAGACGTTGGAAACACCATATATTTT
CASRGRGDVGNTIYF
>many|TRBJ1-2|14|TRBD1|TRBV3-1
TGTGCCAGCAGCCAATTGACAGGGGGATCTGGCTACACCTTC
CASSQLTGGSGYTF
>many|TRBJ2-3|13|-|TRBV6-1
TGTGCCAGCAGCCCCGACACGGGAGATACGCAGTATTTT
CASSPDTGDTQYF
>few|TRBJ1-2|12|-|TRBV25-1
TGTGCCAGCAGTGACAGGAGCTATGGCTACACCTTC
CASSDRSYGYTF
>many|TRBJ2-7|15|-|TRBV7-2
TGTGCCAGCAGCTTACGGGGGGCCTATCGTTACGAGCAGTACTTC
CASSLRGAYRYEQYF
>-|TRBJ2-4|20|-|TRBV6-6
TGTGCCAGCAGAACGACCCCCCTTTTTCAGGGACCGAAAGCCAAAAACATTCAGTACTTC
CASRTTPLFQGPKAKNIQYF
>few|TRBJ2-1|14|TRBD2|TRBV5-5
TGTGCCAGCAGAAGCGGGAGGGCCCTGGATGAGCAGTTCTTC
CASRSGRALDEQFF
>many|TRBJ2-1|14|TRBD1|TRBV27
TGTGCCAGCGGTGGACAGGGCTCCTACAATGAGCAGTTCTTC
CASGGQGSYNEQFF
>many|TRBJ2-4|16|-|TRBV14
TGTGCCAGCAGCCCTCAAGGACGTCCAAGTTCTCACATTCAGTACTTC
CASSPQGRPSSHIQYF
>many|TRBJ2-1|13|-|TRBV7-2
TGTGCCAGCAGCCGGGACCGTCGCAATGAGCAGTTCTTC
CASSRDRRNEQFF
>many|TRBJ2-1|15|TRBD2|TRBV12-3/TRBV12-4
TGTGCCAGCAGTTTAGAGGCGGGGGGTTACAATGAGCAGTTCTTC
CASSLEAGGYNEQFF
>many|TRBJ1-5|16|-|TRBV19
TGTGCCAGTAGTATAGGAGGGGCGGCAGGAAATCAGCCCCAGCATTTT
CASSIGGAAGNQPQHF
>-|TRBJ1-4|14|TRBD1|TRBV20-1
TGCAGTGCTGGCAGGGGGCCTAGGAGTGGAAAACTGTTTTTT
CSAGRGPRSGKLFF
>many|TRBJ1-1|16|-|TRBV5-4
TGTGCCAGCAGCTTTAAGGGGCAGAAACTGAACACTGAAGCTTTCTTT
CASSFKGQKLNTEAFF
>many|TRBJ2-2|14|-|TRBV6-1
TGTGCCAGCAGGGTAGACTATAACACCGGGGAGCTGTTTTTT
CASRVDYNTGELFF
>-|TRBJ2-7|11|-|TRBV20-1
TGCAGTGCGGCCGGAGAGGGAGAGCAGTACTTC
CSAAGEGEQYF
>few|TRBJ2-1|11|-|TRBV6-1
TGTGCCAGCAGTACCGTCAATGAGCAGTTCTTC
CASSTVNEQFF
>-|TRBJ2-7|16|-|TRBV5-5
TGTGCCAGCAGCGCCCCTGACCGGGACTCGCTCTACGAGCAGTACTTC
CASSAPDRDSLYEQYF
>-|TRBJ1-2|12|-|TRBV15
TGTGCCACCAGTAGGCCAGGGTATGGCTACACCTTC
CATSRPGYGYTF
>few|TRBJ1-1|15|-|TRBV20-1
TGCAGTGCTAGAGAGGCAGGGGCATGGAACACTGAAGCTTTCTTT
CSAREAGAWNTEAFF
>few|TRBJ2-3|15|TRBD2|TRBV14
TGTGCCAGCAGCAACCGACTAGCGGGGGGGGATACGCAGTATTTT
CASSNRLAGGDTQYF
>-|TRBJ2-3|15|TRBD2|TRBV4-1
TGCGCCAGCAGCCCAACGGGACTAAGCACAGATACGCAGTATTTT
CASSPTGLSTDTQYF